This TCR beta chain was sequenced in a study of CD8 T cells in ankylosing spondylitis. Points from the study as a whole: Clones linked to disease were reported to show significant enrichment in matched ankylosing spondylitis synovial fluid. Peripheral blood held disease-linked clones only at relatively low frequency, and these were CD8+. Certain motif variants had earlier been reported in reactive arthritis synovial fluid and blood.

The CDR3 totals 15 residues. Trimming shortened V by 0 bases and J by 0 bases, and 6 bases separated the two germline ends. CDR1 SGDLS and CDR2 YYNGEE come from the germline V gene. Each TCR beta library was made by quantitative 5'-RACE that incorporated molecular barcodes. Each CDR3 protein gets one entry after TCRdb re-called the 5' RACE reads with MiXCR. The data hold about 350,000 distinct CDR3 sequences, with more than 20% observed a single time. About this clonotype itself: What it binds is unknown.

The sequenced sample was blood, either unsorted or a sorted T cell fraction (not recorded which). V gene TRBV9 combines with J gene TRBJ1-4; D unresolved. The clonotype comes from a male donor with ankylosing spondylitis or in good health (not recorded which). CDR3 residues: CASSVGAATNEKLFF. The CDR3 DNA reads TGTGCCAGCAGCGTAGGGGCCGCAACTAATGAAAAACTGTTTTTT. The entire variable domain, with the rest obtained from reference TRBV9 and TRBJ1-4, is as follows: DSGVTQTPKHLITATGQRVTLRCSPRSGDLSVYWYQQSLDQGLQFLIQYYNGEERAKGNILERFSAQQFPDLHSELNLSSLELGDSALYFCASSVGAATNEKLFFGSGTQLSVL.